What follows are 7 T cell receptor beta chains derived from one specimen sequenced in a study of shared clonotypes between healthy human individuals. TCRdb keeps only in-frame clones here, not all; method: immunoSEQ multiplex PCR. Of some 2,400,000 clones in the sample, 90% to 97% were seen once. What was sequenced was naive CD4+ T cells sorted from blood. Documented subset: CD45RA+ positively selected. These receptors came from a man aged 18 to 35 in good health.

This clone was recorded once. The CDR3 region is CASSQDPPGLAGAVRANEQFF. The CDR3 coding sequence is TGTGCCAGCAGCCAAGATCCACCGGGACTAGCGGGAGCTGTTCGTGCCAATGAGCAGTTCTTC. This chain joins TRBV14 and TRBJ2-1, with 14 bases lining up with TRBD2. CDR3 length: 21 amino acids. V shed 0 bases and J 6 bases; nucleotides not matched to a gene: 16. From germline, CDR1 is SGHDN and CDR2 FVKESK.

The chain joins TRBV30 to TRBJ1-4; possibly TRBD1 for D (5 bases). The CDR3 is made up of 15 amino acids. The V end was cut by 4 bases, the J end by 7 bases, with 19 bases between. Germline CDR1 reads GTSNPN; CDR2 reads SVGIG (reference sequence). The CDR3 DNA follows: TGTGCCTGGAACCCATCAGGGTCCGCAGGTGAAAAACTGTTTTTT. This sequence encodes CAWNPSGSAGEKLFF.

This clone was seen a single time. The chain uses TRBV6-1 and TRBJ1-1; 9 bases align to TRBD1. V shed 7 bases and J 4 bases; nucleotides not matched to a gene: 7. The germline gives CDR1 MNHNS, CDR2 SASEGT. CDR3 size: 14 residues. The CDR3 spells CASNRDRVLTEAFF. The DNA for the CDR3 is TGTGCCAGCAATCGGGACAGGGTCCTCACTGAAGCTTTCTTT.

This clone was detected once. The chain combines TRBV25-1 with TRBJ1-2, with 9 bases lining up with TRBD1. CDR1 is MGHDK and CDR2 is SYGVNS in the germline V gene. The CDR3 runs 17 residues. V lost 6 bases, J lost 4 bases, and 15 bases stayed unmatched. CDR3 sequence (DNA): TGTGCCAGCAGCCCTTCCGGGACAGGGCCCCAAGGCTATGGCTACACCTTC. As protein: CASSPSGTGPQGYGYTF.

This clone was recorded once. J is TRBJ2-7 and V is TRBV11-2, with D perhaps given as TRBD1 or TRBD2 (6 bases each). This CDR3 comprises 16 residues. V was trimmed by 4 bases and J by 3 bases, leaving 19 bases between them. The V gene's germline CDR1 is SGHAT and CDR2 FQNNGV. Written as DNA, the CDR3 is TGTGCCAGCAGCTCCATATCGGGGCGGGACATCTACGAGCAGTACTTC. Translated, it gives CASSSISGRDIYEQYF.

The CDR3 DNA reads TGCGCCAGCAGCTTGGACCGGCACGAGCAGTACTTC. It codes for CASSLDRHEQYF. The chain is built from TRBV5-1 and TRBJ2-7; D remains unclear. This CDR3 is built from 12 residues. From germline, CDR1 is SGHRS and CDR2 YFSETQ. Trimming removed 0 bases at V and 5 bases at J, with 6 bases between. Together with reference TRBV5-1 and TRBJ2-7, the CDR3 gives the full variable domain: KAGVTQTPRYLIKTRGQQVTLSCSPISGHRSVSWYQQTPGQGLQFLFEYFSETQRNKGNFPGRFSGRQFSNSRSEMNVSTLELGDSALYLCASSLDRHEQYFGPGTRLTVT.

The chain is built from TRBV6-5 and TRBJ1-5; D gene uncertain. The length of the CDR3 is 14 residues. CDR1 is MNHEY, CDR2 SVGAGI, per germline. V was pared by 6 bases and J by 5 bases, with 14 bases between. The CDR3 region has the DNA TGTGCCAGCAGCTACGGCAGGAACCATCAGCCCCAGCATTTT. Translation gives CASSYGRNHQPQHF.